One and the same sample provided the 4 T cell receptor beta chains below, sequenced in a study of blood T cell repertoires in COVID-19. TCRdb's copy holds only in-frame clones and misses some; the assay was immunoSEQ multiplex PCR. The sample contains 300,000 to 350,000 clones, about nine tenths of which appear only once. Sequenced material: peripheral blood. Receptors were obtained from a man aged 25-45 years with COVID-19, enrolled during active disease.

This clone was detected only once. The V call is TRBV9, the J call TRBJ1-2, with D possibly matching TRBD1 (5 bases). Trimming took 4 bases from V and 3 from J, leaving 19 bases between them. CDR3 length: 16 residues. Germline CDR1 SGDLS, CDR2 YYNGEE. The CDR3: CASSLSRGSEDYGYTF. As DNA, the CDR3 is TGTGCCAGCAGCTTATCTAGGGGTTCAGAGGACTATGGCTACACCTTC.

The chain recombines TRBV18 with TRBJ1-4, with no clear D. V was clipped by 4 bases and J by 0 bases, with 9 bases between them. Germline lookup yields CDR1 KGHSH and CDR2 LQKENI. The CDR3 extends over 15 amino acids. The CDR3 loop is CASSLTVATNEKLFF. The DNA for the CDR3 is TGTGCCAGCTCACTTACAGTTGCAACTAATGAAAAACTGTTTTTT.

The rearrangement uses TRBV6-6 and TRBJ1-2; D may be TRBD1 (6 bases). Germline assignment: CDR1 MNHNY and CDR2 SVGAGI (reference sequence). This CDR3 is 15 amino acids long. V was cut by 1 base and J by 2 bases, with 11 bases left in between. DNA of the CDR3: TGTGCCAGCAGTTACTTCCTAGGACAGAACTATGGCTACACCTTC. It yields the protein CASSYFLGQNYGYTF.

The chain carries TRBV2 and TRBJ2-1; TRBD1 agrees at 11 bases. The germline gives CDR1 SNHLY, CDR2 FYNNEI. CDR3 length equals 15 residues. Trimming cost V 5 bases and J 7 bases; bases outside gene matches: 7. The DNA for the CDR3 is TGTGCCAGCAGTCCTCGGACAGGGGGCGGGAATGAGCAGTTCTTC. It codes for CASSPRTGGGNEQFF.